In this sample, the clone carrying this T cell receptor beta chain turned up many times. This sample is part of a study of identical twins. TCRdb ran MiXCR on the 5' RACE reads and lists one entry per CDR3 protein. The sample records some 710,000 distinct CDR3 sequences, 5.5% to 6.5% being singletons. Trimming pared 3 bases from V and 5 bases from J, leaving 14 bases between. This CDR3 spans 14 amino acids. This sequence joins TRBV12-3 or TRBV12-4 and TRBJ2-7, with D possibly being TRBD1 (5 bases). The TCR comes from a man younger than 35 in good health. Sequenced sample: naive T cells sorted from blood. The CDR3 DNA follows: TGTGCCAGCAGTTTCTCAGGCAGGGCAAACGAGCAGTACTTC. This codes for CASSFSGRANEQYF.